This TCR beta chain appears in the sequencing data of a study of blood T cell repertoires in COVID-19. About the research overall: Acute-phase and convalescent COVID-19 samples originated in the United States, Italy and Spain. Sample material is recorded as cDNA or gDNA derived from T cells, B-cell-depleted T cells, or PBMCs.

In the study's own analysis: Amplification from reference gene primers served as the basis for estimated nucleated cell counts. The protocol was immunoSEQ multiplex PCR, while the TCRdb copy is restricted to in-frame clones and leaves out a portion. The V and J calls and clone size were taken over from that table, and D and trimming were inferred from the DNA. Of 200,000 to 250,000 clones listed, roughly four fifths were seen once; the top ten hold roughly 5.5%. With 0 bases removed from V and 2 bases from J, the gap between germline ends came to 11 bases. This CDR3 is built from 15 residues. Per the germline V gene, CDR1 is LNHNV and CDR2 is YYDKDF (reference sequence).

The material sequenced was peripheral blood. This sequence originates from a woman in her 70s with COVID-19, enrolled during active disease. The chain carries TRBV15 and TRBJ2-7; D perhaps matches TRBD1 (6 bases). The CDR3 is CATSREREGAYEQYF. In DNA form, the CDR3 reads TGTGCCACCAGCAGAGAACGCGAGGGGGCCTACGAGCAGTACTTC.